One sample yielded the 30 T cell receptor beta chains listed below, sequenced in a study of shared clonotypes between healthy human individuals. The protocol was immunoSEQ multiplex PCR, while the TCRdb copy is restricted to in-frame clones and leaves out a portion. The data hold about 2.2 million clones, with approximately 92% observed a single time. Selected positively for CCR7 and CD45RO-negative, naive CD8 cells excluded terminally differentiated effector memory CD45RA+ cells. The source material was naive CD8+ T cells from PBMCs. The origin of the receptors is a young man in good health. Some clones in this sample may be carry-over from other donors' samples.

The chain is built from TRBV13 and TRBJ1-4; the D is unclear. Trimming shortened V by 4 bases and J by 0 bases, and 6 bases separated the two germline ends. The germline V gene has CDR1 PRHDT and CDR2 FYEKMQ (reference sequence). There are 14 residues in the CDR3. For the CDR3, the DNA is TGTGCCAGCAGCTCGACTCCAACTAATGAAAAACTGTTTTTT. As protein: CASSSTPTNEKLFF.

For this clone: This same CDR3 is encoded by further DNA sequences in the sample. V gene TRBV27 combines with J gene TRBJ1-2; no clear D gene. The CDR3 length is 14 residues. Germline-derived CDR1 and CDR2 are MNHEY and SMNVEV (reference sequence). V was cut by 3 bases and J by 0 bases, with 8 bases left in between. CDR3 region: CASSFAGANYGYTF. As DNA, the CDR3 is TGTGCCAGCAGTTTCGCAGGAGCTAACTATGGCTACACCTTC.

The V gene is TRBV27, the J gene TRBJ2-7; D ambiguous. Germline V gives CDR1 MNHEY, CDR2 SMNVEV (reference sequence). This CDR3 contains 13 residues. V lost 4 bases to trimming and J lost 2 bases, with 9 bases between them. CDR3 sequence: CASSWSPAYEQYF. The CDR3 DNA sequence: TGTGCCAGCAGTTGGAGTCCGGCCTACGAGCAGTACTTC.

The CDR3 DNA follows: TGCGCCAGCAGCCCCCGGCTAGCGGGGGTAATCACAGATACGCAGTATTTT. Residues: CASSPRLAGVITDTQYF. The chain employs TRBV4-1 and TRBJ2-3; TRBD2 agrees at 10 bases. After removal of 4 bases from V and 2 bases from J, the junction contained 9 bases not matched to a gene. Germline CDR1 MGHRA, CDR2 YSYEKL. This CDR3 is built from 17 residues.

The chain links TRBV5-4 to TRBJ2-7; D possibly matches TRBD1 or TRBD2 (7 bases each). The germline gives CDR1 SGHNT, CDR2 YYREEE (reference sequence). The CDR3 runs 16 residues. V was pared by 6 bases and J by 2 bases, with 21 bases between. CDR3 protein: CASTDREGRFPYEQYF. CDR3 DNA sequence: TGTGCCAGCACCGACAGGGAGGGGCGGTTCCCCTACGAGCAGTACTTC.

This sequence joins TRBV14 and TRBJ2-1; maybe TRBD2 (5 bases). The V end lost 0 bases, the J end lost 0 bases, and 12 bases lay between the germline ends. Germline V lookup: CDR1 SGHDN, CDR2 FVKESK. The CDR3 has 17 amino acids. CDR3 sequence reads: CASSQDMRANSYNEQFF. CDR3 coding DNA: TGTGCCAGCAGCCAAGATATGAGGGCCAACTCCTACAATGAGCAGTTCTTC.

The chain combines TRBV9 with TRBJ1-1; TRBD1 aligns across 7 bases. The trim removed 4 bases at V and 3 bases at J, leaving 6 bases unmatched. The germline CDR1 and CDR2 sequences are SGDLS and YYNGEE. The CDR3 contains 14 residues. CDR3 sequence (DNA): TGTGCCAGCAGCTTGGGACAGACACACACTGAAGCTTTCTTT. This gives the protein CASSLGQTHTEAFF.

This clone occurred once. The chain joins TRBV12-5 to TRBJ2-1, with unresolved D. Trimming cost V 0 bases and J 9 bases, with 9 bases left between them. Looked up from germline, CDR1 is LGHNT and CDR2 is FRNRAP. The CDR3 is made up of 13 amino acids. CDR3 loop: CASGLVGPGEQFF. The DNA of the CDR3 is TGTGCTAGTGGTTTGGTGGGTCCGGGTGAGCAGTTCTTC.

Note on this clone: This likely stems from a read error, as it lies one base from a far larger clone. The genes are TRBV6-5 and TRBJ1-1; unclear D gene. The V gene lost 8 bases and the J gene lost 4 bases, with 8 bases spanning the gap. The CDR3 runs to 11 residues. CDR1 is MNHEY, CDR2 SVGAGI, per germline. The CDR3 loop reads CASGFGTEAFF. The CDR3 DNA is TGTGCCAGCGGATTCGGCACTGAAGCTTTCTTT.

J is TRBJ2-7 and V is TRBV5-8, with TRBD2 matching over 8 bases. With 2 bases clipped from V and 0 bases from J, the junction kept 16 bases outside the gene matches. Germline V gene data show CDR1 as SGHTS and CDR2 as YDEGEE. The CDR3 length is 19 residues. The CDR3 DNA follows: TGTGCCAGCAGCTTTTCCGCCCGGGAGGGATCGGGATACTCCTACGAGCAGTACTTC. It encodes CASSFSAREGSGYSYEQYF.

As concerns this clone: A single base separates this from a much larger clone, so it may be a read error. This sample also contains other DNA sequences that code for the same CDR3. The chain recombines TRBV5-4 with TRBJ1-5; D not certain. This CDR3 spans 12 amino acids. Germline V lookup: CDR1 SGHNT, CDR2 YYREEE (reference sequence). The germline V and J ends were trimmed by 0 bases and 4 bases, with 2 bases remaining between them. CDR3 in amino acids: CASSLGNQPQHF. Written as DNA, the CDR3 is TGTGCCAGCAGCTTGGGTAATCAGCCCCAGCATTTT.

The CDR3 here is CASSWDRTYNEQFF. The CDR3 DNA is TGTGCCAGCAGCTGGGACAGAACCTACAATGAGCAGTTCTTC. The chain links TRBV9 to TRBJ2-1; 7 bases match TRBD1. This CDR3 comprises 14 residues. The trim removed 4 bases at V and 2 bases at J, leaving 3 bases unmatched. Germline V lookup: CDR1 SGDLS, CDR2 YYNGEE.

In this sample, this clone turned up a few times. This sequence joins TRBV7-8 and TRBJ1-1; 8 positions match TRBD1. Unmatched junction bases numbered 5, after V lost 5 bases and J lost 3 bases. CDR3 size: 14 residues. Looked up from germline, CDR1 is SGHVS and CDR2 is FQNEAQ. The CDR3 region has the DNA TGTGCCAGCAGCCAAGCGACAGGGGACACTGAAGCTTTCTTT. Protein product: CASSQATGDTEAFF.

The CDR3 DNA reads TGTGCCAGCAGCACCGGGACAGGGGGGACCTACGAGCAGTACTTC. As protein: CASSTGTGGTYEQYF. V is TRBV9 and J is TRBJ2-7, with 11 bases fitting TRBD1. CDR1 is SGDLS and CDR2 is YYNGEE in the germline V gene. V was pared by 4 bases and J by 2 bases, with 5 bases of the junction left unmatched. The CDR3 loop spans 15 amino acids. Using reference TRBV9 and TRBJ2-7 for the parts outside the CDR3, the full variable domain is DSGVTQTPKHLITATGQRVTLRCSPRSGDLSVYWYQQSLDQGLQFLIQYYNGEERAKGNILERFSAQQFPDLHSELNLSSLELGDSALYFCASSTGTGGTYEQYFGPGTRLTVT.

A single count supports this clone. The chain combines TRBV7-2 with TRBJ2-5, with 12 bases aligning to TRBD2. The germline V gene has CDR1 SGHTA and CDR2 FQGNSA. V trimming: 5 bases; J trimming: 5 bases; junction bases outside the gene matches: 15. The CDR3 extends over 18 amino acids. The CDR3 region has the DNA TGTGCCAGCAGCCGCGGACTAGCGGGAACCTCAATCGGGGAGACCCAGTACTTC. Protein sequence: CASSRGLAGTSIGETQYF. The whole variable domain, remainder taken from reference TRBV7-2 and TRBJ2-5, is GAGVSQSPSNKVTEKGKDVELRCDPISGHTALYWYRQSLGQGLEFLIYFQGNSAPDKSGLPSDRFSAERTGGSVSTLTIQRTQQEDSAVYLCASSRGLAGTSIGETQYFGPGTRLLVL.

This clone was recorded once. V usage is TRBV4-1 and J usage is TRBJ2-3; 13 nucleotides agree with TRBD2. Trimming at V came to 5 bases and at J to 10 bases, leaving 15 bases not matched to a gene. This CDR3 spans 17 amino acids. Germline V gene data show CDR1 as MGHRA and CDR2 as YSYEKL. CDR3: CASSTPGLAGAGSAQYF. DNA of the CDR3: TGCGCCAGCAGCACACCCGGACTAGCGGGAGCAGGGAGTGCGCAGTATTTT.

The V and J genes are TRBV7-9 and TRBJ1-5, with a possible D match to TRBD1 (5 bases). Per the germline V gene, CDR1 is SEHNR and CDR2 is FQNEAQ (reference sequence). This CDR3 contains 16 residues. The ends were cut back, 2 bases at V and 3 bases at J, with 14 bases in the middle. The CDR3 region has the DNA TGTGCCAGCAGCTTATGGGGCAGGGAAATCAATCAGCCCCAGCATTTT. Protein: CASSLWGREINQPQHF.

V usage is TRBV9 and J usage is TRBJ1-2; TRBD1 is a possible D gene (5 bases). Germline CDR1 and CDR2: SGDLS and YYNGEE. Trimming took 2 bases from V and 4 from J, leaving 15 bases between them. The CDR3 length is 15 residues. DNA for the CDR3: TGTGCCAGCAGCGTTGATTGGGGGTTCCCCTATGGCTACACCTTC. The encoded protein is CASSVDWGFPYGYTF.

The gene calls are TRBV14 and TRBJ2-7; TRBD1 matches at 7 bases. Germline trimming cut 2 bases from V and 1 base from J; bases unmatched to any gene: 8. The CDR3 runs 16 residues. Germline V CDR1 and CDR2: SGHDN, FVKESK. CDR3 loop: CASSQLSGTASYEQYF. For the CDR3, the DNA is TGTGCCAGCAGCCAACTTTCCGGGACAGCTTCCTACGAGCAGTACTTC.

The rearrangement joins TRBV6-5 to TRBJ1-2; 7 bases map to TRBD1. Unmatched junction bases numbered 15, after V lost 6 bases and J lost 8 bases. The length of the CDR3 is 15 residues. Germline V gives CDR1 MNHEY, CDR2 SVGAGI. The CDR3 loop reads CASRYLEEGAWGYTF. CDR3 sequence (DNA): TGTGCCAGCAGATACCTCGAAGAGGGGGCGTGGGGCTACACCTTC.

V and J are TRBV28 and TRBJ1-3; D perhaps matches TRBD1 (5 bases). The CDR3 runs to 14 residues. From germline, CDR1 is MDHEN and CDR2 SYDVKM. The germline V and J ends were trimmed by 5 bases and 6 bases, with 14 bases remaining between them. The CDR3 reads CASSRAGWLNTIYF. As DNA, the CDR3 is TGTGCCAGCAGTAGGGCAGGGTGGTTAAACACCATATATTTT.

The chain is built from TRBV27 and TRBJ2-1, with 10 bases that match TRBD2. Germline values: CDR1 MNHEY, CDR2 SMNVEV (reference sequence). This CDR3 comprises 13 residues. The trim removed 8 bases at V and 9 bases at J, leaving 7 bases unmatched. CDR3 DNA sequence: TGTGCCAGCCGCTTGATAGCGGGAGGTGAGCAGTTCTTC. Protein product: CASRLIAGGEQFF.

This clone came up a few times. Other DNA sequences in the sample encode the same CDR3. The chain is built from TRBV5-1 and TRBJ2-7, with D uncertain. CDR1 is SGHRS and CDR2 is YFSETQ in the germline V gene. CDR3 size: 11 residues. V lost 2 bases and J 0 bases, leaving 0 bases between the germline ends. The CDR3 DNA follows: TGCGCCAGCAGCTTCTCCTACGAGCAGTACTTC. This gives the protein CASSFSYEQYF.

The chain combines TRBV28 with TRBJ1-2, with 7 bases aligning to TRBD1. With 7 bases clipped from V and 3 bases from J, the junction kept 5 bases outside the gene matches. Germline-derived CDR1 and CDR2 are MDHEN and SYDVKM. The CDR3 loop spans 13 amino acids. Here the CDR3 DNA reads TGTGCCAGCACCGACGACAGGGACTATGGCTACACCTTC. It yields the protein CASTDDRDYGYTF.

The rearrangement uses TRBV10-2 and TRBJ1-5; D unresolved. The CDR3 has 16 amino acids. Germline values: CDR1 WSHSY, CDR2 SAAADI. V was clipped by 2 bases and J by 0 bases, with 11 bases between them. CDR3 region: CASSERELYSNQPQHF. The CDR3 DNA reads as TGCGCCAGCAGTGAGCGGGAACTGTATAGCAATCAGCCCCAGCATTTT.

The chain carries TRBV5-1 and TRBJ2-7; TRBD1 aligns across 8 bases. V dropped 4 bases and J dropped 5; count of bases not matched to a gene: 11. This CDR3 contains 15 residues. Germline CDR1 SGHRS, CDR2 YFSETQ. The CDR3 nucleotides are TGCGCCAGCAGCCCAGGGACAGGACCCAATGACGAGCAGTACTTC. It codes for CASSPGTGPNDEQYF.

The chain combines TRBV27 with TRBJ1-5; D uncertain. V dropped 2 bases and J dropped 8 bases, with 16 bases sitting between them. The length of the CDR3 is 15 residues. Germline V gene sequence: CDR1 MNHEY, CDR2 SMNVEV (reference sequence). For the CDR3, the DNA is TGTGCCAGCAGTTTAAAATTTTTGGGGTGGGAGCCCCAGCATTTT. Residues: CASSLKFLGWEPQHF.

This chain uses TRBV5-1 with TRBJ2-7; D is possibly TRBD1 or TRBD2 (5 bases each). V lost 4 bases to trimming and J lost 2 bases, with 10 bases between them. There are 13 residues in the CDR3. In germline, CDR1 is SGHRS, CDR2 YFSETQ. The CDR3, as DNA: TGCGCCAGCAGCCCCGTGGGACCCTACGAGCAGTACTTC. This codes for CASSPVGPYEQYF. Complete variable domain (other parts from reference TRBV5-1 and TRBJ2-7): KAGVTQTPRYLIKTRGQQVTLSCSPISGHRSVSWYQQTPGQGLQFLFEYFSETQRNKGNFPGRFSGRQFSNSRSEMNVSTLELGDSALYLCASSPVGPYEQYFGPGTRLTVT.

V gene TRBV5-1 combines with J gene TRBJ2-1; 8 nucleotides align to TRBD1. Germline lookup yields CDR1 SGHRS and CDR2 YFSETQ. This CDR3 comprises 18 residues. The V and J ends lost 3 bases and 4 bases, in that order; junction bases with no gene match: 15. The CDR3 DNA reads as TGCGCCAGCAGCTCAGGGACAGGAGCCATTTGGCAGTACAATGAGCAGTTCTTC. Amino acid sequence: CASSSGTGAIWQYNEQFF.

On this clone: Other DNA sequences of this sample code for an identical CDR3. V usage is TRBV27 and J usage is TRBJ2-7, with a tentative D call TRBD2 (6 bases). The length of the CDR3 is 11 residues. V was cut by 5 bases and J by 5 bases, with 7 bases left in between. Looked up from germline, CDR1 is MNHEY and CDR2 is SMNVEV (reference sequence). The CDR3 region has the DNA TGTGCCAGCAGTCCGGGGGACGAGCAGTACTTC. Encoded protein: CASSPGDEQYF.